The clone carrying this T cell receptor beta chain was seen only a few times. Antigen specificity is unknown. For the library, individual cDNA molecules each received unique molecular identifiers. Using its own MiXCR run on the RACE reads, TCRdb lists one record per CDR3 protein. The sample shows tens of thousands of distinct CDR3 sequences, approximately 9% of them seen only once. This sample was taken from a study of human T cells and chemical hapten exposure. Study results and limitations: Counts of TCRs above 1 in 1000 frequency stayed unchanged with DPC sensitization.

Germline CDR1 reads SEHNR; CDR2 reads FQNEAQ (reference sequence). The CDR3 is 13 residues long. Germline trimming cut 5 bases from V and 5 bases from J; bases unmatched to any gene: 4. Time point meaning: healthy volunteer bleed at 2 weeks. Someone pulled total RNA out of unfractionated whole blood. The rearrangement links TRBV7-9 to TRBJ2-5, with 8 nucleotides matching TRBD2. The sequence was obtained from a female donor in good health. Some clones in this sample may be carry-over from other donors' samples. Material for sequencing was whole blood. CDR3: CASSPSGGETQYF. CDR3 sequence (DNA): TGTGCCAGCAGCCCCTCGGGGGGGGAGACCCAGTACTTC.